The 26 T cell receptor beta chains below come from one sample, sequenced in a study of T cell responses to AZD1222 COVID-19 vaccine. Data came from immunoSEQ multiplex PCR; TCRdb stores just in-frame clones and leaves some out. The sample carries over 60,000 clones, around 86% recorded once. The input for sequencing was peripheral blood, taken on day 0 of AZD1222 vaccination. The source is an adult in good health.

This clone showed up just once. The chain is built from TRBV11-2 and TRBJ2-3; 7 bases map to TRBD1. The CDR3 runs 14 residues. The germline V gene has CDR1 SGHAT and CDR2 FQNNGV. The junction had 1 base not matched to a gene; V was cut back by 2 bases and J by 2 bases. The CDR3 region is CASSLTGDTDTQYF. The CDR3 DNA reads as TGTGCCAGCAGCTTAACAGGGGACACAGATACGCAGTATTTT.

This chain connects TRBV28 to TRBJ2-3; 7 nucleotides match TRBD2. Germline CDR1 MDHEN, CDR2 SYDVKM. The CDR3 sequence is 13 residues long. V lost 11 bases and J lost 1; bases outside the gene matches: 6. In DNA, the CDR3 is TGTGCCGGGATGGGGGGGGGCACAGATACGCAGTATTTT. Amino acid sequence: CAGMGGGTDTQYF. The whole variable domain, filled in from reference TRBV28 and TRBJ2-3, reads DVKVTQSSRYLVKRTGEKVFLECVQDMDHENMFWYRQDPGLGLRLIYFSYDVKMKEKGDIPEGYSVSREKKERFSLILESASTNQTSMYLCAGMGGGTDTQYFGPGTRLTVL.

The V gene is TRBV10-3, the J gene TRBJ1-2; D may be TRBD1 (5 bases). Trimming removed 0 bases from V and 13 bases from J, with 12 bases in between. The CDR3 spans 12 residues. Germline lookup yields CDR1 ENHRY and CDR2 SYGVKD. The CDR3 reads CAISESIETATF. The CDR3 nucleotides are TGTGCCATCAGTGAGTCGATAGAGACAGCCACCTTC.

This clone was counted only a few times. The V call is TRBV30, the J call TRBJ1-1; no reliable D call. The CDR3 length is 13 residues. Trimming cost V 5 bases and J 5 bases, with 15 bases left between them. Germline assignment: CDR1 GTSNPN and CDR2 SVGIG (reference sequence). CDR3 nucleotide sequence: TGTGCCTGGGAAATCACACGAGGAACTGAAGCTTTCTTT. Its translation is CAWEITRGTEAFF.

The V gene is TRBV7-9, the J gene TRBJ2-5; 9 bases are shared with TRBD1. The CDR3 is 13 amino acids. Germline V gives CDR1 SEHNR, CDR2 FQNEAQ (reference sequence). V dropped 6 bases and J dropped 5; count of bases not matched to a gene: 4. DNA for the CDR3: TGTGCCAGCAGTCTACAGGGGGCGGAGACCCAGTACTTC. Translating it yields CASSLQGAETQYF. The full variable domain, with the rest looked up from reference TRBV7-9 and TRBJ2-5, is DTGVSQNPRHKITKRGQNVTFRCDPISEHNRLYWYRQTLGQGPEFLTYFQNEAQLEKSRLLSDRFSAERPKGSFSTLEIQRTEQGDSAMYLCASSLQGAETQYFGPGTRLLVL.

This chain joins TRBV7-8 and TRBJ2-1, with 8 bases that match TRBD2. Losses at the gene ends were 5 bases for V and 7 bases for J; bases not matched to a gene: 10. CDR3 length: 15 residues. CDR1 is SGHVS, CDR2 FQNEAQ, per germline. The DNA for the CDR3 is TGTGCCAGCAGCCCGATTCCGGGACTAGGGAATGAGCAGTTCTTC. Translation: CASSPIPGLGNEQFF.

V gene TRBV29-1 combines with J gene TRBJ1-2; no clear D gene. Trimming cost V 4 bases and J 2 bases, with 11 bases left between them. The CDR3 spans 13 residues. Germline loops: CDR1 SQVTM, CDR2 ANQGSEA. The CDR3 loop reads CSVAAGGNYGYTF. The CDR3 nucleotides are TGCAGCGTTGCGGCCGGCGGAAACTATGGCTACACCTTC. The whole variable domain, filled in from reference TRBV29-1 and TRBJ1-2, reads SAVISQKPSRDICQRGTSLTIQCQVDSQVTMMFWYRQQPGQSLTLIATANQGSEATYESGFVIDKFPISRPNLTFSTLTVSNMSPEDSSIYLCSVAAGGNYGYTFGSGTRLTVV.

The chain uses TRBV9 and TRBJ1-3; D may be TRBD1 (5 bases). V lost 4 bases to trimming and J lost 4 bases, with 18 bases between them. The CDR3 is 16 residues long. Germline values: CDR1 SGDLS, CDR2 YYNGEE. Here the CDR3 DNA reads TGTGCCAGCAGCTTTGGGGACGGGACGCGGGGAAACACCATATATTTT. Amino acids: CASSFGDGTRGNTIYF.

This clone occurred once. The CDR3 loop reads CASSQGGPGVEQYF. CDR3 sequence (DNA): TGTGCCAGCAGCCAGGGAGGACCAGGGGTCGAGCAGTACTTC. J is TRBJ2-7 and V is TRBV9, with D perhaps TRBD1 or TRBD2 (6 bases each). CDR1 SGDLS and CDR2 YYNGEE come from the germline V gene. The CDR3 sequence is 14 residues long. The V end lost 4 bases, the J end lost 6 bases, and 17 bases lay between the germline ends.

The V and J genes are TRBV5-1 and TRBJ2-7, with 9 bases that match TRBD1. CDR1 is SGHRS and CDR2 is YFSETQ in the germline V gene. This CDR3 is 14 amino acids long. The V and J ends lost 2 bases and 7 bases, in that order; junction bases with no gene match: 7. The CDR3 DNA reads TGCGCCAGCAGCTTAGGGACAGGGTCTAGGGAGCAGTACTTC. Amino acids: CASSLGTGSREQYF.

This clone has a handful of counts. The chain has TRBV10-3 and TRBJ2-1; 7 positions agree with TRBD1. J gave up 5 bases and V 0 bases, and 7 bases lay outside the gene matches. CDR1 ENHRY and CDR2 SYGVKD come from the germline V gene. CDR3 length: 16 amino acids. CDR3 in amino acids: CAISESKGAINNEQFF. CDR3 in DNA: TGTGCCATCAGTGAGTCAAAGGGGGCGATTAACAATGAGCAGTTCTTC.

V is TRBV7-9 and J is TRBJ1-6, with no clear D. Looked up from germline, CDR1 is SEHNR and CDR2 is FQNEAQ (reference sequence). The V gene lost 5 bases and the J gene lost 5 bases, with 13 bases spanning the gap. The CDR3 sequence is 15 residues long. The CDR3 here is CASSATFPDNSPLHF. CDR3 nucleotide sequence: TGTGCCAGCAGCGCAACCTTCCCCGATAATTCACCCCTCCACTTT.

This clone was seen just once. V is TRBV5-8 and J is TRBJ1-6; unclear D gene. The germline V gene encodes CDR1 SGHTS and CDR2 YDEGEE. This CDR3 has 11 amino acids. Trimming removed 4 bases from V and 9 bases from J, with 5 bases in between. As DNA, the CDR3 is TGTGCCAGCAGCCGGATTTCACCCCTCCACTTT. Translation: CASSRISPLHF.

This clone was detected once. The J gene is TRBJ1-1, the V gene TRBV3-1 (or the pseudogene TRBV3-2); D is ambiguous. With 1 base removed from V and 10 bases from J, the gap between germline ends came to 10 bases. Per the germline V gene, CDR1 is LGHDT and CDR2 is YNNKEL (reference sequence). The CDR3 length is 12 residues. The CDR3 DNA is TGTGCCAGCAGCCAAGGCGTTCTCGGAGCTTTCTTT. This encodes CASSQGVLGAFF.

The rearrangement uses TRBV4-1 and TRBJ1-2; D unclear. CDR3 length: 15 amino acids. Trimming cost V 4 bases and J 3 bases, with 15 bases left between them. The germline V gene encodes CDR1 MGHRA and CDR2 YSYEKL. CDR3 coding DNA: TGCGCCAGCAGCCTTGAAACCGGGCCGCACTATGGCTACACCTTC. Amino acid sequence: CASSLETGPHYGYTF.

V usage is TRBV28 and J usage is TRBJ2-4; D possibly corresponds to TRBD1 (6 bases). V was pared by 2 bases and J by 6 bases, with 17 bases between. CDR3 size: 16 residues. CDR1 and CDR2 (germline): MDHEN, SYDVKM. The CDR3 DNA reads TGTGCCAGCAGTTTAACCGGGACACGGTCCGGAAACATTCAGTACTTC. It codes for CASSLTGTRSGNIQYF.

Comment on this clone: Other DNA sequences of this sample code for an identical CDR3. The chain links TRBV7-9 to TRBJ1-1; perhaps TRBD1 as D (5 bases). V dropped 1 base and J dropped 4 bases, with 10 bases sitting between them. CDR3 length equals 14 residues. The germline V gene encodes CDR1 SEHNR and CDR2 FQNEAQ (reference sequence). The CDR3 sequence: CASSLGGTVTEAFF. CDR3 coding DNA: TGTGCCAGCAGCTTAGGGGGGACGGTCACTGAAGCTTTCTTT.

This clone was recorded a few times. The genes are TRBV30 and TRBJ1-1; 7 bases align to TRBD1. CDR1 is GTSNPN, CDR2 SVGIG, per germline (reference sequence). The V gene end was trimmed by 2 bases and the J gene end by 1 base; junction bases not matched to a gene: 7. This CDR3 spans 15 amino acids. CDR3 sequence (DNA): TGTGCCTGGAGTAGGGGGCTTGGCGGGAACACTGAAGCTTTCTTT. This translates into CAWSRGLGGNTEAFF.

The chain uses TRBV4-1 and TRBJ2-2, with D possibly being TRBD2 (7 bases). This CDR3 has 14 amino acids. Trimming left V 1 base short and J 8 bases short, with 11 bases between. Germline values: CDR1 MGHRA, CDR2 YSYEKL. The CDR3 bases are TGCGCCAGCAGCCAAGTAGGGGGGGCGGGGGAGCTGTTTTTT. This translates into CASSQVGGAGELFF.

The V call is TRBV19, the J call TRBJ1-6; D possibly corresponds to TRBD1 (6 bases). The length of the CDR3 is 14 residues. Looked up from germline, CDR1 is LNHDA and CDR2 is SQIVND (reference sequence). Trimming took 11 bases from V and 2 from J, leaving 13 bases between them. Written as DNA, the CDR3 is TGTGCCGTTGGGGGGGGCACCTATAATTCACCCCTCCACTTT. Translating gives CAVGGGTYNSPLHF.

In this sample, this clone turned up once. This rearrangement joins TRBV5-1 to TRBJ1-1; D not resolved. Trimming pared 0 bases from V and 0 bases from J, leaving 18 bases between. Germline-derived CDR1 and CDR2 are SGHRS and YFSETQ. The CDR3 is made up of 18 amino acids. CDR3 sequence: CASSLDPVRSRVNTEAFF. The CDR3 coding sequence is TGCGCCAGCAGCTTGGACCCAGTGAGGTCCCGGGTGAACACTGAAGCTTTCTTT.

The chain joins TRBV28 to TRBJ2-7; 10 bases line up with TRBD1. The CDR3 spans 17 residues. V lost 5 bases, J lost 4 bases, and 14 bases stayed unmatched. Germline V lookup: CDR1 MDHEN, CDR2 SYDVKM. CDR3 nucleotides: TGTGCCAGCAGTCCGCAACTGGGACAGGGGTCCGGATACGAGCAGTACTTC. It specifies CASSPQLGQGSGYEQYF.

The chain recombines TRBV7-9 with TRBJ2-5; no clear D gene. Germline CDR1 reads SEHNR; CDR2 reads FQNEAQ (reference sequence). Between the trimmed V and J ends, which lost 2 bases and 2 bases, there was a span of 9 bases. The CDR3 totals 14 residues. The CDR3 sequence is CASSLTGIQETQYF. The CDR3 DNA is TGTGCCAGCAGCTTAACTGGGATACAAGAGACCCAGTACTTC.

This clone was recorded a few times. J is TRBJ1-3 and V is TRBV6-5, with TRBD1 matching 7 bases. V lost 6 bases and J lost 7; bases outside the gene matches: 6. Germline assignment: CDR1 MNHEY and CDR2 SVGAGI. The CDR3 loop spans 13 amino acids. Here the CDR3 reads CASRTGQSNTIYF. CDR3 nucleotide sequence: TGTGCCAGCAGAACGGGACAGAGCAACACCATATATTTT.

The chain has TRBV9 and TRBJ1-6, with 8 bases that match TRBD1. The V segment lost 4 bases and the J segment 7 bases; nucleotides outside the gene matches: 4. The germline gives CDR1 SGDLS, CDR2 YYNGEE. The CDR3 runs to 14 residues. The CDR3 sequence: CASSLRTGNSPLHF. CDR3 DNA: TGTGCCAGCAGCCTCAGGACAGGGAATTCACCCCTCCACTTT.

The CDR3 DNA reads TGTGCCAGTGCGGGAGGGGCCGGGCAGCCCCAGCATTTT. Protein product: CASAGGAGQPQHF. The V gene is TRBV24-1, the J gene TRBJ1-5, with D perhaps matching TRBD1 (5 bases). CDR1 and CDR2 (germline): KGHDR, SFDVKD. The CDR3 has 13 residues. Trimming removed 11 bases at V and 7 bases at J, with 17 bases between.